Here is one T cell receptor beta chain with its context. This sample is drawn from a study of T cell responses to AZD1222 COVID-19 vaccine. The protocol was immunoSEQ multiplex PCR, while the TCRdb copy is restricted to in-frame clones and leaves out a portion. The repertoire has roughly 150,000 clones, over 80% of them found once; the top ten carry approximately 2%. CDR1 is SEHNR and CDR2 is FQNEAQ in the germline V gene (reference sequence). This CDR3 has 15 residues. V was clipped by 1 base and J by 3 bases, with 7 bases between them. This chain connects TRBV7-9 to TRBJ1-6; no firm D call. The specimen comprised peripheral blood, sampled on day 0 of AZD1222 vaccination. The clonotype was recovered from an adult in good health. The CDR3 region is CASSLGTDYNSPLHF. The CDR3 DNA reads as TGTGCCAGCAGCTTAGGAACAGACTATAATTCACCCCTCCACTTT.